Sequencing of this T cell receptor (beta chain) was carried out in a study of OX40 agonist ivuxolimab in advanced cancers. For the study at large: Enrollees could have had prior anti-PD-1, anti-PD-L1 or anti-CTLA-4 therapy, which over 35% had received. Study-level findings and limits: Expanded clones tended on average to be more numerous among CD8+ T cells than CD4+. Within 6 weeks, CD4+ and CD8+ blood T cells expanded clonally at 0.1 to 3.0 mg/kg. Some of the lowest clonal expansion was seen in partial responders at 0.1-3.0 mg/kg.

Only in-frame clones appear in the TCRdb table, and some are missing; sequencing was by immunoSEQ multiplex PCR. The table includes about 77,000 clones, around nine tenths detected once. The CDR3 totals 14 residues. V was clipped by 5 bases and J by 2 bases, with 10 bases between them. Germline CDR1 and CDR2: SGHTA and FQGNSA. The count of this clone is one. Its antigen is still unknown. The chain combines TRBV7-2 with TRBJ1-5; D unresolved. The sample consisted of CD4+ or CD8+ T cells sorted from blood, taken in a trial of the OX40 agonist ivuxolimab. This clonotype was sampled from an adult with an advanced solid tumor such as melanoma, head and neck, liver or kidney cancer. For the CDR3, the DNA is TGTGCCAGCAGCCTTAGGGAGGGCAATCAGCCCCAGCATTTT. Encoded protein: CASSLREGNQPQHF.